Sequencing of this T cell receptor beta chain was carried out in a study of blood T cells in healthy people across ages (dated by TCRdb to 2015 to 2017). For the wider study: In model experiments, roughly one uniquely barcoded TCR beta cDNA molecule per two T cells was captured by template switching. The donors were split into four age groups: young (average around 16 years), middle-aged (more than 35), aged (more than 55) and long-lived (under 90). The study measured age-related changes in TCR beta repertoire diversity using deep sequencing normalized with unique cDNA molecular identifiers. Donors of different ages were randomly distributed across sequencing lanes to avoid experimental bias. Two additional independent replicas of 1 million unique cDNA reads from the same blood draw were analyzed for two donors (one aged 18 to 30 and one aged 80 or older).

The donors were some 39 Caucasian individuals from Russia, aged 6 to 90 years, who were systemically healthy. Each donor gave ten milliliters of peripheral blood, drawn into EDTA-treated Vacutainer tubes. PBMCs were isolated by Ficoll-Paque density-gradient centrifugation, with at least 6.5 million obtained per sample. Total RNA was extracted from PBMCs with Trizol reagent, with at least 6 micrograms obtained per sample. The percentages of naive CD45RAhigh/CD27high T cells were determined by flow cytometry on a PBMC aliquot from every donor. Library preparation was by 5' RACE. TCRdb names Illumina HiSeq 2500 as the instrument used. A second PCR of about 6 to 12 cycles was performed with a sample-barcoded 5' primer and a J-beta primer mix. A template-switch 5' adaptor carrying 12 random nucleotides introduced a unique molecular identifier onto each TCR beta cDNA molecule. Each sample yielded at least 2.5 million CDR3-containing paired-end reads. All of the RNA was converted into first-strand cDNA using the Mint cDNA synthesis kit, with a TRBC-specific oligonucleotide serving as the primer. All cDNA was treated with uracil-DNA glycosylase and then went through a first 18-cycle PCR with the universal primers M1SS and BC2_uni_R. Concerning the study's data processing: For normalization, 1 million high-quality reads, each with a distinct molecular identifier, were randomly selected from each sample. Instead of being binned into consensus sequences, reads that shared molecular identifiers were thrown out. MiTCR, set to a Q25 quality threshold and the strictest error-elimination algorithm, was used for CDR3 identification, clonotype clustering and error correction. A nonparametric unseen species model using Euler transformation provided a lower-bound estimate of total TCR beta diversity. The public reads were reanalyzed by TCRdb: fastp trimming at Q25, MiXCR alignment, in-frame beta chains only. CDR3 protein duplicates are merged, each entry listing the most common genes and DNA. The authors' filters were not applied to this entry. In all, the sample holds roughly 1,300,000 distinct CDR3 sequences, and almost 60% of those were seen once. The top ten hold roughly 7% of the sample.

The germline V gene sets CDR1 to SGHTA and CDR2 to FQGNSA. V is pared back by 1 base and J by 4 bases, with 11 bases lying between the germline termini. From its cysteine to its phenylalanine, the CDR3 spans 15 amino acids. The sequence is cut down to CDR3 DNA, 45 bases in frame from base 1. The paper as a whole reports these results and caveats: Observed TCR beta diversity per million T cells fell roughly linearly with age, and a significant reduction was already apparent by age roughly 40. The CMV infection status of donors was not known, potentially confounding age-related changes in expanded clonotypes. Estimates of total diversity based on one million sequenced T cells were regarded as lower bounds and as underestimates. Observed TCR beta diversity correlated strongly with the percentage of naive T cells measured by flow cytometry. Compared with the aged group, the long-lived group had more naive CD4+ T cells, fewer expanded clones and increased TCR diversity, suggesting age selection. Bulk unsorted PBMC profiling prevented conclusive comparison of naive and antigen-experienced compartments.

On this clonotype: Its antigen is still unknown. A much larger clonotype is one base distant, so this may be a read error.

Material: blood. The sequence joins TRBV7-2 to TRBJ2-1; 5 matching bases give a weak D call of TRBD1. The sequence was collected from a man between 18 and 35 years old in good health. The CDR3 protein sequence reads: CASSLVGPLYNEQFF. DNA sequence: TGTGCCAGCAGCTTAGTGGGGCCACTTTACAATGAGCAGTTCTTC. Here the CDR3 is joined to the reference TRBV7-2 and TRBJ2-1 genes, and the full variable domain is: GAGVSQSPSNKVTEKGKDVELRCDPISGHTALYWYRQSLGQGLEFLIYFQGNSAPDKSGLPSDRFSAERTGGSVSTLTIQRTQQEDSAVYLCASSLVGPLYNEQFFGPGTRLTVL.